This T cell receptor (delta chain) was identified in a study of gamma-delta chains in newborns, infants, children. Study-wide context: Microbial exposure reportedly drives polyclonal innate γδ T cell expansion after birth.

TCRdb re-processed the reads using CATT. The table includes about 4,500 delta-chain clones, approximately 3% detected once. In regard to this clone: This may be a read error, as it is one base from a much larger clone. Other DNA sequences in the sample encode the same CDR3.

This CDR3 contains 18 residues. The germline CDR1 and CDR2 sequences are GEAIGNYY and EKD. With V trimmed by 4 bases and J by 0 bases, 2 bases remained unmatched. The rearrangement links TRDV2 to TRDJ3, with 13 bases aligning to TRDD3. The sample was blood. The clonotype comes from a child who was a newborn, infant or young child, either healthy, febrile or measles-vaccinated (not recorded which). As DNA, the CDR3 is TGTGCCTGTGATACTGGGGGATACGGCTCCTGGGACACCCGACAGATGTTTTTC. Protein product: CACDTGGYGSWDTRQMFF.